This T cell receptor beta chain was captured in a study of blood T cell repertoires in COVID-19. Study information: Both acute and convalescent COVID-19 samples were obtained from the United States, Italy and Spain. T cells, B-cell-depleted T cells, or PBMCs provided the cDNA or gDNA that served as material.

Germline-derived CDR1 and CDR2 are LGHDT and YNNKEL (reference sequence). V dropped 8 bases and J dropped 4; count of bases not matched to a gene: 20. The length of the CDR3 is 18 residues. Original methodology: Reference gene primer amplification in the assay estimated nucleated cell counts. The repertoire was sequenced with immunoSEQ multiplex PCR; TCRdb's copy has only in-frame clones and lacks some. V, J and clone size reflect that table, while D and trimming were determined from the DNA. The table has 200,000 to 250,000 clones, approximately 86% seen once; the top ten hold 2.5% to 3.5%. V is TRBV3-1 (or the pseudogene TRBV3-2) and J is TRBJ2-7; 10 bases are a match to TRBD2. The sequence was obtained from a woman aged 30 to 39 who had recovered from COVID-19. The specimen sequenced was peripheral blood. CDR3 sequence (DNA): TGTGCCAGCGCCAGCCCTCTTCAAGCGGGGGGGGCAAGATACGAGCAGTACTTC. This translates into CASASPLQAGGARYEQYF.